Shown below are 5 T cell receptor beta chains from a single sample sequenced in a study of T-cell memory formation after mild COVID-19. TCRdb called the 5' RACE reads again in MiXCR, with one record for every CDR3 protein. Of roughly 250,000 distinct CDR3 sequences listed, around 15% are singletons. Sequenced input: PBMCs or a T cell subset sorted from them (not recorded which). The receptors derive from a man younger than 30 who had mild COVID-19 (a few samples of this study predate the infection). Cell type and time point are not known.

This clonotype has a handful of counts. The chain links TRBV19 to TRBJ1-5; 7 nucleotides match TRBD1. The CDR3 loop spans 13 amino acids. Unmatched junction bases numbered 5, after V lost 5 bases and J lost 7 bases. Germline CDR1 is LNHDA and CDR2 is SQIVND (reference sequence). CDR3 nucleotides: TGTGCCAGTAGTGAGGGGGCGCGACAGCCCCAGCATTTT. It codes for CASSEGARQPQHF. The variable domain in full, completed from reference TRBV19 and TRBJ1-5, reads DGGITQSPKYLFRKEGQNVTLSCEQNLNHDAMYWYRQDPGQGLRLIYYSQIVNDFQKGDIAEGYSVSREKKESFPLTVTSAQKNPTAFYLCASSEGARQPQHFGDGTRLSIL.

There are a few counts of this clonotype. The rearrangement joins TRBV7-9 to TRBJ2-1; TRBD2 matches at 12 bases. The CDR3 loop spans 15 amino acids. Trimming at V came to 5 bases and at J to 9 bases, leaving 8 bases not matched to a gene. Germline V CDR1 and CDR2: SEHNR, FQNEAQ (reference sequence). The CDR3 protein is CASSRGLAGMSEQFF. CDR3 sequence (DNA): TGTGCCAGCAGCCGAGGACTAGCGGGGATGAGTGAGCAGTTCTTC.

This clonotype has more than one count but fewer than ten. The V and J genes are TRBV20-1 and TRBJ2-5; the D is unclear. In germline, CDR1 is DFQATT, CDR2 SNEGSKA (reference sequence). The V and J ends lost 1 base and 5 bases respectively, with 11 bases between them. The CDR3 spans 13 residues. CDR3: CSARGDSSETQYF. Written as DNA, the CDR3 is TGCAGTGCTAGAGGGGATAGCTCGGAGACCCAGTACTTC.

DNA for the CDR3: TGTGCCAGCAGCCCCGGAACCACAGATACGCAGTATTTT. Encoded protein: CASSPGTTDTQYF. V is TRBV7-2 and J is TRBJ2-3, with D uncertain. The V end lost 5 bases, the J end lost 2 bases, and 8 bases lay between the germline ends. This CDR3 spans 13 amino acids. Germline CDR1 SGHTA, CDR2 FQGNSA.

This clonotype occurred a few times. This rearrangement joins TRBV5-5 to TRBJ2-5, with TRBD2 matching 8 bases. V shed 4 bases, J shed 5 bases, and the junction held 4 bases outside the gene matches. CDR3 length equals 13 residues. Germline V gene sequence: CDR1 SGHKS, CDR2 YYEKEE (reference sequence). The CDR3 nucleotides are TGTGCCAGCAGCGACGGGGGGGTGGAGACCCAGTACTTC. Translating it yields CASSDGGVETQYF.